These T cell receptor beta chains were read from a single sample in a study of Graves' ophthalmopathy and Graves' hyperthyroidism. TCRdb called the multiplex PCR reads again in MiXCR, with one record for every CDR3 protein. This table holds over a million distinct CDR3 sequences, 35% to 40% found once. Source material: peripheral blood or thyroid tissue (not recorded which). The source is an adult man with Graves' hyperthyroidism. The CDR3 runs from the conserved cysteine through the conserved F or W. The D gene is left open where the match is weak. The size entry is marked missing in some rows and otherwise reads once, few, many or a size class.

J: TRBJ1-3
D: .
V: TRBV25-1
size: .
DNA: TGTGCTGCGGACCGCCACTCTGGAAACACCATATATTTT
CDR3: CAADRHSGNTIYF

J: TRBJ1-2
D: TRBD1
V: TRBV9
size: many
DNA: TGTGCCAGCAGCGTAGACCCAGGACAGGGACGTTATGGCTACACCTTC
CDR3: CASSVDPGQGRYGYTF

J: TRBJ1-1
D: TRBD1
V: TRBV28
size: .
DNA: TGTGCCGGCAGGCTCACGGGACAGATGAACACTGAAGCTTTCTTT
CDR3: CAGRLTGQMNTEAFF

J: TRBJ1-3
D: .
V: TRBV15
size: .
DNA: TGTGCCACCAGCAGCGGACAGTTCAGCGGCTACACCATATATTTT
CDR3: CATSSGQFSGYTIYF

J: TRBJ1-6
D: .
V: TRBV5-1
size: .
DNA: TGCGCCAGCAGCTTCGGGGGGCTCCCCCTCCACTTT
CDR3: CASSFGGLPLHF

J: TRBJ2-7
D: TRBD2
V: TRBV20-1
size: .
DNA: TGCAGTGCTAGAGTGGTGACTAGCGGGAGCGGGGAGCAGTACTTC
CDR3: CSARVVTSGSGEQYF

J: TRBJ1-1
D: .
V: TRBV7-9
size: .
DNA: TGTGCCAGCAGCCCGGGAGGGGGAGGGGGATTGAACACTGAAGCTTTCTTT
CDR3: CASSPGGGGGLNTEAFF

J: TRBJ1-2
D: .
V: TRBV29-1
size: .
DNA: TGCAGCGTTACACAGGATGGCTACACCTTC
CDR3: CSVTQDGYTF

J: TRBJ2-7
D: TRBD2
V: TRBV20-1
size: many
DNA: TGCAGTGCAGGCTTTAGCGGGAGCTCCTACGAGCAGTACTTC
CDR3: CSAGFSGSSYEQYF

J: TRBJ2-2
D: TRBD2
V: TRBV5-1
size: many
DNA: TGCGCCAGCCGAGGACTCTCTAGCGGGAGCAGCGGGGAGCTGTTTTTT
CDR3: CASRGLSSGSSGELFF

J: TRBJ1-1
D: TRBD1
V: TRBV29-1
size: .
DNA: TGCAGCGAAGGAGGGACAGGGTCTGAAGCTTTCTTT
CDR3: CSEGGTGSEAFF

J: TRBJ2-7
D: .
V: TRBV20-1
size: .
DNA: TGCAGTGCCAGGTCCTATAGCGGAAAAACCTACGAGCAGTACTTC
CDR3: CSARSYSGKTYEQYF

J: TRBJ1-2
D: .
V: TRBV2
size: .
DNA: TGTGCCAGCAGACACCTCCTAACGGGGCGAGACTATGGCTACACCTTC
CDR3: CASRHLLTGRDYGYTF

J: TRBJ2-7
D: TRBD1
V: TRBV5-1
size: many
DNA: TGCGCCAGCAGCCAAACGACAGGGGCGACCTACGAGCAGTACTTC
CDR3: CASSQTTGATYEQYF

J: TRBJ1-1
D: .
V: TRBV29-1
size: many
DNA: TGCAGCGTTCTGGGGGGCACTGAAGCTTTCTTT
CDR3: CSVLGGTEAFF

J: TRBJ2-7
D: TRBD2
V: TRBV29-1
size: .
DNA: TGCAGCTCGGGCGGGAGGAGGAACGAGCAGTACTTC
CDR3: CSSGGRRNEQYF

J: TRBJ2-6
D: TRBD2
V: TRBV7-3
size: .
DNA: TGTGCCAGCAGCTTTCTAGCGGGAGCTGGGGCCAACGTCCTGACTTTC
CDR3: CASSFLAGAGANVLTF

J: TRBJ1-2
D: .
V: TRBV25-1
size: .
DNA: TGTGCCCCCACGAGAATCGCCAACTATGGCTACACCTTC
CDR3: CAPTRIANYGYTF

J: TRBJ2-7
D: .
V: TRBV7-2
size: .
DNA: TGTGCCAGCAGCGAACCTCTGCGAGGGAGGCCCCGAGCCTACGAGCAGTACTTC
CDR3: CASSEPLRGRPRAYEQYF

J: TRBJ1-1
D: TRBD1
V: TRBV12-3/TRBV12-4
size: few
DNA: TGTGCCAGCAACTTAGGACAGGCGAACACTGAAGCTTTCTTT
CDR3: CASNLGQANTEAFF

J: TRBJ1-6
D: .
V: TRBV25-1
size: many
DNA: TGTGCCAGCGGACTAGGGACCGGCGGAGCACCCCTCCACTTT
CDR3: CASGLGTGGAPLHF

J: TRBJ2-7
D: .
V: TRBV29-1
size: many
DNA: TGCAGCGTTGGGCGCTCGGACTACGAGCAGTACTTC
CDR3: CSVGRSDYEQYF

J: TRBJ1-1
D: .
V: TRBV7-9
size: many
DNA: TGTGCCAGCAGCGCGAACACCCGTCCCTCGAACACTGAAGCTTTCTTT
CDR3: CASSANTRPSNTEAFF

J: TRBJ2-7
D: .
V: TRBV7-2
size: .
DNA: TGTGCCAGCAGCCAGGTGAATAGGGAGCAGTACTTC
CDR3: CASSQVNREQYF

J: TRBJ1-2
D: TRBD1
V: TRBV7-9
size: many
DNA: TGTGCCAGCAGCTCGGGACAGGCTATTAACTATGGCTACACCTTC
CDR3: CASSSGQAINYGYTF

J: TRBJ1-1
D: .
V: TRBV10-3
size: .
DNA: TGTGCCATCAGTGAGTCCAAGGGGATGAACACTGAAGCTTTCTTT
CDR3: CAISESKGMNTEAFF

J: TRBJ2-2
D: TRBD1
V: TRBV24-1
size: many
DNA: TGTGCCACCAGTGATCGGGACAGGGCTAGGGACGGGGAGCTGTTTTTT
CDR3: CATSDRDRARDGELFF

J: TRBJ1-5
D: .
V: TRBV10-3
size: .
DNA: TGTGCCATCAGGAAAGACAGGACCCAGAACCAAGAGACCCAGCATTTT
CDR3: CAIRKDRTQNQETQHF

J: TRBJ1-1
D: .
V: TRBV6-5
size: many
DNA: TGTGCCAGCACCACCGGGTTTGAAGCTTTCTTT
CDR3: CASTTGFEAFF

J: TRBJ2-7
D: .
V: TRBV27
size: .
DNA: TGTGCCAGCAGCACAGGCTATAGCTCCTACGAGCAGTACTTC
CDR3: CASSTGYSSYEQYF

J: TRBJ1-2
D: .
V: TRBV4-3
size: few
DNA: TGCGCCAGCAGCCAAGAGAGAGTTACCGCCACCGTCTATGGCTACACCTTC
CDR3: CASSQERVTATVYGYTF

J: TRBJ1-5
D: .
V: TRBV7-8
size: many
DNA: TGTGCCAGCAGCTTAGGGCTGGGTGGGCAGCCCCAGCATTTT
CDR3: CASSLGLGGQPQHF

J: TRBJ1-2
D: .
V: TRBV7-2
size: .
DNA: TGTGCCAGCAGCTTAGCGCGACAGGTCTATGGCTACACCTTC
CDR3: CASSLARQVYGYTF

J: TRBJ2-5
D: TRBD2
V: TRBV7-9
size: .
DNA: TGTGCCAGCGGACTAGAGGCCCAGTACTTC
CDR3: CASGLEAQYF

J: TRBJ2-7
D: .
V: TRBV18
size: few
DNA: TGTGCCAGCTCGTGGACAGAAACCTACGAGCAGTACTTC
CDR3: CASSWTETYEQYF

J: TRBJ1-6
D: TRBD1
V: TRBV25-1
size: .
DNA: TGTGCCAGCGGACAGGGGCAGTCACCCCTCCACTTT
CDR3: CASGQGQSPLHF

J: TRBJ2-5
D: .
V: TRBV29-1
size: many
DNA: TGCAGCGTTGATAGGGACGGAGTTCAAGAGACCCAGTACTTC
CDR3: CSVDRDGVQETQYF

J: TRBJ1-5
D: .
V: TRBV20-1
size: many
DNA: TGCAGTGCTAGAAGGGGCGGGCAGCCCCAGCATTTT
CDR3: CSARRGGQPQHF

J: TRBJ1-2
D: .
V: TRBV2
size: many
DNA: TGTGCCAGCAGATTCGTCCCCCGGGGGACTAACTATGGCTACACCTTC
CDR3: CASRFVPRGTNYGYTF

J: TRBJ2-7
D: .
V: TRBV7-2
size: .
DNA: TGTGCCAGCAGCGGCACCCCCCAGGGTGGCGGCAGGGGTTCGAGTGAGCAGTACTTC
CDR3: CASSGTPQGGGRGSSEQYF

J: TRBJ1-5
D: .
V: TRBV28
size: few
DNA: TGTGCCAGCCTCCCACTCACGCGGGAGAATCAGCCCCAGCATTTT
CDR3: CASLPLTRENQPQHF

J: TRBJ2-6
D: TRBD1
V: TRBV6-5
size: .
DNA: TGTGCCAGCAGATCCGGGACAGGGAACTCTGGGGCCAACGTCCTGACTTTC
CDR3: CASRSGTGNSGANVLTF

J: TRBJ1-4
D: .
V: TRBV14
size: many
DNA: TGTGCCAGCAGCCAAATTAATGAAAAACTGTTTTTT
CDR3: CASSQINEKLFF

J: TRBJ1-6
D: .
V: TRBV7-9
size: .
DNA: TGTGCCAGCAGCTTTCTATCAGGGATTAATTCACCCCTCCACTTT
CDR3: CASSFLSGINSPLHF

J: TRBJ2-2
D: TRBD1
V: TRBV12-3/TRBV12-4
size: few
DNA: TGTGCCAGCAGACCACCGGGACAGGGAAAACTCGGGGAGCTGTTTTTT
CDR3: CASRPPGQGKLGELFF